This T cell receptor beta chain was observed in a study of blood T cells in healthy people across ages. CDR3 length: 12 residues. The ends were cut back, 2 bases at V and 5 bases at J, with 10 bases in the middle. Germline CDR1 and CDR2: DFQATT and SNEGSKA (reference sequence). For this clonotype: Its matching antigen is unknown.

Study-wide results and caveats: Getting older went along with TCR beta diversity per million T cells dropping roughly linearly.

Primers used in a second PCR of roughly 6 to 11 cycles were a sample-barcoded 5' primer and a J-beta primer mix. Each CDR3 protein is one row after TCRdb ran MiXCR on the 5' RACE reads. The repertoire holds some 1.5 million distinct CDR3 sequences, about 28% seen once, with 6.5% to 8.5% in the top ten. The sample consisted of blood. The chain is built from TRBV20-1 and TRBJ2-7, with D unclear. This clonotype was sampled from a woman in her twenties or thirties in good health. DNA of the CDR3: TGCAGTGCTAGAATACCCGGCGACGAGCAGTACTTC. Protein product: CSARIPGDEQYF.